A single sample gave rise to the 18 T cell receptor beta chains below, sequenced in a study of cytomegalovirus exposure and HLA in healthy donors. The PCR ran on 60 Vbeta and 13 Jbeta primers. Measured with immunoSEQ multiplex PCR; TCRdb has only the in-frame clones, and not every one. The profile shows about 130,000 clones, around 73% of them singletons. The sequenced sample consisted of PBMCs. The receptor set was obtained from a female donor in good health and CMV-seronegative.

The rearrangement joins TRBV6-5 to TRBJ2-5, with 13 bases identical to TRBD2. The junction had 3 bases not matched to a gene; V was cut back by 6 bases and J by 2 bases. The germline gives CDR1 MNHEY, CDR2 SVGAGI. The CDR3 is 15 amino acids. Here the CDR3 DNA reads TGTGCCAGCAGAAAACTAGCGGGAGGGCAAGAGACCCAGTACTTC. Translated, it gives CASRKLAGGQETQYF.

This chain joins TRBV5-1 and TRBJ1-1; D gene uncertain. Germline V gene lookup returns CDR1 SGHRS and CDR2 YFSETQ. The ends were cut back, 0 bases at V and 5 bases at J, with 5 bases in the middle. This CDR3 is 12 amino acids long. This CDR3 reads CASSLDSTEAFF. The CDR3 DNA reads TGCGCCAGCAGCTTGGACAGTACTGAAGCTTTCTTT.

Details on this clone: The CDR3 end shows no conserved phenylalanine or tryptophan, and so a read error is likely. The rearrangement joins TRBV4-2 to TRBJ1-2; D perhaps matches TRBD1 (5 bases). Germline V gene sequence: CDR1 LGHNA, CDR2 YNFKEQ. V was clipped by 3 bases and J by 0 bases, with 8 bases between them. The CDR3 runs to 14 residues. CDR3 region: CASSQGGSNYGYTL. The DNA of the CDR3 is TGTGCCAGCAGCCAGGGGGGATCTAACTATGGCTACACCCTC.

V gene TRBV5-4 combines with J gene TRBJ2-7; maybe TRBD1 (7 bases). Germline V gene sequence: CDR1 SGHNT, CDR2 YYREEE (reference sequence). The length of the CDR3 is 14 residues. Trimming stripped 0 bases from V and 7 bases from J, with 14 bases between. CDR3 amino acids: CASSLDQGGREQYF. DNA of the CDR3: TGTGCCAGCAGCTTGGACCAGGGGGGAAGAGAGCAGTACTTC.

This chain joins TRBV27 and TRBJ1-5; D is unclear. V lost 6 bases and J lost 6, with 15 bases in between. The germline V gene has CDR1 MNHEY and CDR2 SMNVEV (reference sequence). The CDR3 extends over 14 amino acids. CDR3 amino acids: CASSFMSGIQPQHF. The CDR3 region has the DNA TGTGCCAGCAGCTTTATGTCCGGGATTCAGCCCCAGCATTTT.

The V and J genes are TRBV5-4 and TRBJ2-1; no reliable D call. CDR1 SGHNT and CDR2 YYREEE come from the germline V gene (reference sequence). This CDR3 region has 15 residues. The V end lost 2 bases, the J end lost 0 bases, and 9 bases lay between the germline ends. As DNA, the CDR3 is TGTGCCAGCAGCTTACAGTTCGGCTCCTACAATGAGCAGTTCTTC. This codes for CASSLQFGSYNEQFF.

This CDR3 is CASSTNRGEKLFF. The CDR3 DNA reads TGTGCCAGCAGTACAAACAGGGGCGAAAAACTGTTTTTT. The V and J genes are TRBV6-5 and TRBJ1-4; 7 nucleotides match TRBD1. CDR1 and CDR2 from the germline V gene are MNHEY and SVGAGI. Trimming at V came to 5 bases and at J to 8 bases, leaving 5 bases not matched to a gene. This CDR3 spans 13 amino acids.

The chain uses TRBV7-2 and TRBJ2-7, with D maybe TRBD1 (6 bases). This CDR3 has 13 residues. Trimming shortened V by 4 bases and J by 6 bases, and 13 bases separated the two germline ends. Looked up from germline, CDR1 is SGHTA and CDR2 is FQGNSA. DNA for the CDR3: TGTGCCAGCAGCTCCCGACAGGCCGGCGAGCAGTACTTC. Its protein product is CASSSRQAGEQYF. The full variable domain, rest sourced from reference TRBV7-2 and TRBJ2-7, is GAGVSQSPSNKVTEKGKDVELRCDPISGHTALYWYRQSLGQGLEFLIYFQGNSAPDKSGLPSDRFSAERTGGSVSTLTIQRTQQEDSAVYLCASSSRQAGEQYFGPGTRLTVT.

The chain is built from TRBV5-4 and TRBJ2-5; 7 bases fit TRBD1. Germline V gene sequence: CDR1 SGHNT, CDR2 YYREEE (reference sequence). The CDR3 contains 16 residues. V lost 2 bases, J lost 2 bases, and 9 bases stayed unmatched. CDR3 amino acids: CASSLLEGAPQETQYF. The DNA for the CDR3 is TGTGCCAGCAGCTTACTAGAGGGGGCGCCGCAAGAGACCCAGTACTTC.

V usage is TRBV4-1 and J usage is TRBJ1-1, with D possibly TRBD1 on 5 matching bases. Trimming pared 1 base from V and 11 bases from J, leaving 17 bases between. The CDR3 extends over 14 amino acids. From germline, CDR1 is MGHRA and CDR2 YSYEKL. This CDR3 is CASSQGEGLGGAFF. CDR3 sequence (DNA): TGCGCCAGCAGCCAAGGCGAGGGTTTGGGGGGTGCTTTCTTT.

In its sample, this clone was seen once. The chain uses TRBV5-1 and TRBJ2-1, with D perhaps matching TRBD2 (6 bases). V shed 0 bases and J shed 8 bases, with 12 bases lying between them. The CDR3 is made up of 14 amino acids. The germline gives CDR1 SGHRS, CDR2 YFSETQ. The CDR3 region is CASSLAVGGDEQFF. DNA of the CDR3: TGCGCCAGCAGCTTGGCCGTGGGAGGCGATGAGCAGTTCTTC.

The chain carries TRBV5-1 and TRBJ1-5, with D perhaps TRBD1 (5 bases). The CDR3 consists of 15 residues. The germline V gene encodes CDR1 SGHRS and CDR2 YFSETQ. V lost 0 bases, J lost 7 bases, and 14 bases lay in between. Here the CDR3 reads CASSLVAGRNQPQHF. The CDR3 DNA sequence: TGCGCCAGCAGCTTGGTGGCAGGGAGGAACCAGCCCCAGCATTTT.

The chain joins TRBV6-5 to TRBJ1-2; no firm D call. Germline V gene sequence: CDR1 MNHEY, CDR2 SVGAGI. The V end lost 0 bases, the J end lost 5 bases, and 10 bases lay between the germline ends. This CDR3 spans 14 amino acids. The CDR3 region is CASSYSTNSYGYTF. CDR3 nucleotides: TGTGCCAGCAGTTACTCGACTAACAGTTATGGCTACACCTTC.

The chain employs TRBV21-1 and TRBJ2-1; the table's D call, TRBD1, has no DNA check behind it. TRBV21-1 is reported as a pseudogene. This CDR3 contains 15 residues. CDR3: CASSSDRGPYNEQFF. The CDR3 DNA follows: TGTGCCAGCAGCTCTGACAGGGGGCCCTACAATGAGCAGTTCTTC.

This clone was recorded a few times. The rearrangement uses TRBV19 and TRBJ1-3; D call uncertain. CDR3 length: 14 residues. Germline V gene sequence: CDR1 LNHDA, CDR2 SQIVND (reference sequence). Trimming pared 3 bases from V and 0 bases from J, leaving 6 bases between. CDR3 in amino acids: CASSIESSGNTIYF. Written as DNA, the CDR3 is TGTGCCAGTAGTATTGAGTCCTCTGGAAACACCATATATTTT.

This sequence joins TRBV7-3 and TRBJ2-1, with TRBD1 matching over 7 bases. In germline, CDR1 is SGHTA, CDR2 FQGTGA. CDR3 length equals 13 residues. With V trimmed by 4 bases and J by 4 bases, 1 base remained unmatched. CDR3 sequence reads: CASSSQGYNEQFF. Here the CDR3 DNA reads TGTGCCAGCAGCTCACAGGGGTACAATGAGCAGTTCTTC.

The V gene is TRBV6-5, the J gene TRBJ2-7, with TRBD2 as a possible D gene (5 bases). Per germline, CDR1 MNHEY and CDR2 SVGAGI. There are 13 residues in the CDR3. Trimming removed 6 bases from V and 3 bases from J, with 12 bases in between. DNA of the CDR3: TGTGCCAGCAGGCGGTCGGGGAGCTACGAGCAGTACTTC. Protein: CASRRSGSYEQYF.

Notes on this clone: Other DNA sequences in this sample translate to the same CDR3. The chain combines TRBV28 with TRBJ2-5; 9 nucleotides match TRBD1. The CDR3 covers 16 residues. Looked up from germline, CDR1 is MDHEN and CDR2 is SYDVKM. V gave up 5 bases and J gave up 3 bases; unmatched junction bases: 10. The CDR3 is CASSRTGGIGEETQYF. The CDR3 DNA follows: TGTGCCAGCAGTCGAACAGGGGGCATCGGTGAAGAGACCCAGTACTTC. Using reference TRBV28 and TRBJ2-5 for the parts outside the CDR3, the full variable domain is DVKVTQSSRYLVKRTGEKVFLECVQDMDHENMFWYRQDPGLGLRLIYFSYDVKMKEKGDIPEGYSVSREKKERFSLILESASTNQTSMYLCASSRTGGIGEETQYFGPGTRLLVL.